The 11 T cell receptor beta chains reported below all come from one sample, sequenced in a study of T-cell reconstitution after alpha-beta-depleted transplantation in children. A TCRbeta library incorporating unique molecular identifiers was prepared. Each CDR3 protein is one row after TCRdb ran MiXCR on the PCR reads. Here the sample spans 140,000 to 150,000 distinct CDR3 sequences, 8% to 10% being singletons. The sample was PBMCs, mostly from graft donor cells, taken 180 days after TCRalphabeta/CD19-depleted stem cell transplant. Receptor source: a female patient aged 2-9 years who had a stem cell transplant for congenital amegakaryocytic thrombocytopenia, so the T cells may come from the graft donor.

This clonotype was seen ten or more times. The chain joins TRBV5-6 to TRBJ1-2; TRBD1 agrees at 9 bases. V lost 4 bases, J lost 8 bases, and 15 bases stayed unmatched. There are 16 residues in the CDR3. CDR1 and CDR2 from the germline V gene are SGHDT and YYEEEE. Written as DNA, the CDR3 is TGTGCCAGCAGCCACGCCTGGGACAGGGAGATGACGGGCTACACCTTC. Translating it yields CASSHAWDREMTGYTF.

This chain connects TRBV12-3 or TRBV12-4 to TRBJ1-5; 7 nucleotides agree with TRBD1. The CDR3 runs 15 residues. J gave up 9 bases and V 6 bases, and 14 bases lay outside the gene matches. The CDR3 here is CASSRRGDSHGPQHF. The CDR3 coding sequence is TGTGCCAGCAGCCGCCGCGGGGACAGTCACGGGCCCCAGCATTTT.

This clonotype was detected ten times or more. The rearrangement links TRBV7-9 to TRBJ2-5; 9 bases are shared with TRBD2. The CDR3 is made up of 14 amino acids. CDR1 and CDR2 from the germline V gene are SEHNR and FQNEAQ (reference sequence). V shed 3 bases, J shed 5 bases, and the junction held 4 bases outside the gene matches. CDR3 in amino acids: CASSFAAGGETQYF. CDR3 nucleotide sequence: TGTGCCAGCAGCTTCGCAGCGGGAGGCGAGACCCAGTACTTC. Using reference TRBV7-9 and TRBJ2-5 for the parts outside the CDR3, the full variable domain is DTGVSQNPRHKITKRGQNVTFRCDPISEHNRLYWYRQTLGQGPEFLTYFQNEAQLEKSRLLSDRFSAERPKGSFSTLEIQRTEQGDSAMYLCASSFAAGGETQYFGPGTRLLVL.

This chain connects TRBV18 to TRBJ2-3; no clear D gene. CDR3 size: 15 residues. Trimming stripped 5 bases from V and 3 bases from J, with 15 bases between. CDR1 KGHSH and CDR2 LQKENI come from the germline V gene. DNA for the CDR3: TGTGCCAGCTCATCCGCGCCAAGGGCGACAGATACGCAGTATTTT. This gives the protein CASSSAPRATDTQYF.

As concerns this clonotype: This may be a read error, as it is one base from a much larger clone. This chain joins TRBV4-2 and TRBJ2-5, with TRBD2 as a possible D gene (7 bases). Trimming pared 5 bases from V and 4 bases from J, leaving 23 bases between. The CDR3 consists of 17 residues. Germline-derived CDR1 and CDR2 are LGHNA and YNFKEQ. The CDR3 DNA follows: TGTGCCAGCAGCGAAAAGGGGGGCCTAGCGGCAGGAGAGACCCAGTACTTC. Protein: CASSEKGGLAAGETQYF.

This clonotype was counted ten times or more. The chain joins TRBV6-5 to TRBJ2-1; D perhaps matches TRBD1 (6 bases). CDR3 size: 12 residues. The V end lost 6 bases, the J end lost 10 bases, and 13 bases lay between the germline ends. Germline V gene data show CDR1 as MNHEY and CDR2 as SVGAGI. CDR3 in amino acids: CASSKTGNEQFF. In DNA, the CDR3 is TGTGCCAGCAGCAAAACAGGGAACGAGCAGTTCTTC.

This clonotype was recorded many times. The rearrangement uses TRBV29-1 and TRBJ2-7, with 11 bases matching TRBD2. The CDR3 covers 15 residues. Germline V gene sequence: CDR1 SQVTM, CDR2 ANQGSEA. V was pared by 4 bases and J by 1 base, with 6 bases of the junction left unmatched. CDR3 nucleotides: TGCAGCGTTGCCCTGCGACTAGCGGGATCCTACGAGCAGTACTTC. Amino acid sequence: CSVALRLAGSYEQYF.

Many counts were recorded for this clonotype. V and J are TRBV20-1 and TRBJ1-6, with unresolved D. The V end was cut by 0 bases, the J end by 15 bases, with 9 bases between. This CDR3 has 11 residues. CDR1 and CDR2 (germline): DFQATT, SNEGSKA (reference sequence). The CDR3 nucleotides are TGCAGTGCTAGAGATTTAGCCGGCCTCCACTTT. This translates into CSARDLAGLHF.

This clonotype appeared many times. The rearrangement uses TRBV12-3 or TRBV12-4 and TRBJ1-2; 9 bases align to TRBD1. The CDR3 spans 13 residues. Unmatched junction bases numbered 2, after V lost 5 bases and J lost 4 bases. CDR3 in DNA: TGTGCCAGCAGTCGACAGGGGGGCTATGGCTACACCTTC. This translates into CASSRQGGYGYTF.

This clonotype was picked up many times. V is TRBV7-9 and J is TRBJ2-1, with D perhaps matching TRBD1 (5 bases). Germline loops: CDR1 SEHNR, CDR2 FQNEAQ (reference sequence). The CDR3 runs to 15 residues. Between the trimmed V and J ends, which lost 7 bases and 5 bases, there was a span of 18 bases. CDR3 DNA: TGTGCCAGCACCCTAGGGGTTAACCTAGACAATGAGCAGTTCTTC. It encodes CASTLGVNLDNEQFF. The complete variable domain, with remaining parts taken from reference TRBV7-9 and TRBJ2-1, reads DTGVSQNPRHKITKRGQNVTFRCDPISEHNRLYWYRQTLGQGPEFLTYFQNEAQLEKSRLLSDRFSAERPKGSFSTLEIQRTEQGDSAMYLCASTLGVNLDNEQFFGPGTRLTVL.

The table lists this clonotype with many counts. V gene TRBV20-1 combines with J gene TRBJ2-2; D might be TRBD1 (5 bases). The CDR3 has 12 residues. Trimming removed 5 bases at V and 4 bases at J, with 8 bases between. CDR1 is DFQATT and CDR2 is SNEGSKA in the germline V gene (reference sequence). The CDR3 protein is CSAPTATGELFF. The CDR3 nucleotides are TGCAGTGCTCCGACAGCCACCGGGGAGCTGTTTTTT.